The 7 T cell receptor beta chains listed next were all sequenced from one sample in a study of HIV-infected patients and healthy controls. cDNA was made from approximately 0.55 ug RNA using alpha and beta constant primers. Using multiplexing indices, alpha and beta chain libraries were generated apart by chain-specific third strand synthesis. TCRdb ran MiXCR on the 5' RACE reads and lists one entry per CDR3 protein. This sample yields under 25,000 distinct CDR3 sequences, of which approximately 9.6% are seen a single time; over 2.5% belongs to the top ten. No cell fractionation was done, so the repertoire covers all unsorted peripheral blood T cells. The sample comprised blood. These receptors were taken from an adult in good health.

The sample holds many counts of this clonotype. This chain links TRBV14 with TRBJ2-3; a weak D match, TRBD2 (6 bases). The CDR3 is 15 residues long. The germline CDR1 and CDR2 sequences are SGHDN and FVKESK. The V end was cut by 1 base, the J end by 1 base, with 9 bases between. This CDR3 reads CASSQVGSGTDTQYF. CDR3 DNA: TGTGCCAGCAGCCAAGTCGGGAGCGGCACAGATACGCAGTATTTT. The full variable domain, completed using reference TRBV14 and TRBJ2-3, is EAGVTQFPSHSVIEKGQTVTLRCDPISGHDNLYWYRRVMGKEIKFLLHFVKESKQDESGMPNNRFLAERTGGTYSTLKVQPAELEDSGVYFCASSQVGSGTDTQYFGPGTRLTVL.

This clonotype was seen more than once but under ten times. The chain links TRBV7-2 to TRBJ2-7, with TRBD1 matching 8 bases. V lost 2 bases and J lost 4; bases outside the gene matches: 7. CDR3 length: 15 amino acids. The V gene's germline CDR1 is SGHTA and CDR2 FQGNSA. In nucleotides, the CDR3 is TGTGCCAGCAGCTTAAAGGACAGGGCAGGATACGAGCAGTACTTC. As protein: CASSLKDRAGYEQYF.

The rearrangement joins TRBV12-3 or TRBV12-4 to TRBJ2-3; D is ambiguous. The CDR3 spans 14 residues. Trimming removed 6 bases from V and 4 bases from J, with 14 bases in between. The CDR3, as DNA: TGTGCCAGCAGCATTAGAGAAGTTGCAGATACGCAGTATTTT. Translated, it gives CASSIREVADTQYF.

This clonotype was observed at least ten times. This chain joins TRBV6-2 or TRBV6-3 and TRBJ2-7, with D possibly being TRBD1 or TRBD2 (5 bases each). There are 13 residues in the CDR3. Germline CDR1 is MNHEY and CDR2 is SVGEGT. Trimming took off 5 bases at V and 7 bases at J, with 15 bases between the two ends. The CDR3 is CASSQGPEGEQYF. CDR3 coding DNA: TGTGCCAGCAGTCAAGGACCCGAGGGGGAGCAGTACTTC.

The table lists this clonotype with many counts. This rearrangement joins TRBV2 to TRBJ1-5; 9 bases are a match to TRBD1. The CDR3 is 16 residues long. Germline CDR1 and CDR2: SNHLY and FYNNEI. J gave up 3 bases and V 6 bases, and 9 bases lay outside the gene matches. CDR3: CASRLQGAGVNQPQHF. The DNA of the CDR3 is TGTGCCAGCAGACTACAGGGGGCCGGGGTCAATCAGCCCCAGCATTTT.

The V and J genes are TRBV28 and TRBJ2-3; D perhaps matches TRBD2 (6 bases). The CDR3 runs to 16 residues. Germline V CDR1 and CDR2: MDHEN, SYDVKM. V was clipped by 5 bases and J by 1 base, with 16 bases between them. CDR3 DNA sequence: TGTGCCAGCAGTCCCCCTCCGGGACTGGGCACAGATACGCAGTATTTT. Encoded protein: CASSPPPGLGTDTQYF.

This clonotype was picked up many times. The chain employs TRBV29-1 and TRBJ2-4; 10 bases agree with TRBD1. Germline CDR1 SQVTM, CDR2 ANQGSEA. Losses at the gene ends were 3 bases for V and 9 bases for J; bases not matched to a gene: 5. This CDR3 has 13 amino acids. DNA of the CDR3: TGCAGCGTTGAGGGGACAGGGGCGGGCATTCAGTACTTC. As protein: CSVEGTGAGIQYF.